The 32 T cell receptor beta chains given below trace back to one sample, sequenced in a study of shared clonotypes between healthy human individuals. The data were produced by immunoSEQ multiplex PCR, yet TCRdb's version contains in-frame clones alone and is incomplete. The data contain about 2.1 million clones, 90% to 95% of them seen just once; the ten biggest clones take up 1.5% to 2%. Only CD45RO-negative cells positively selected for CCR7 counted as naive CD8 cells, so terminally differentiated effector memory CD45RA+ cells were excluded. The sequenced sample was naive CD8+ T cells from PBMCs. The receptors were sampled from a man between 18 and 29 years old in good health. Some clones in this sample may be carry-over from other donors' samples.

V is TRBV15 and J is TRBJ1-5; D is uncertain. Per germline, CDR1 LNHNV and CDR2 YYDKDF (reference sequence). The CDR3 loop spans 14 amino acids. Trimming stripped 1 base from V and 3 bases from J, with 7 bases between. CDR3 nucleotide sequence: TGTGCCACCAGCAGAGTAAGTTCCAATCAGCCCCAGCATTTT. Encoded protein: CATSRVSSNQPQHF.

V gene TRBV6-1 combines with J gene TRBJ2-1; D is uncertain. V was pared by 8 bases and J by 9 bases, with 5 bases between. CDR3 length: 9 residues. The germline V gene has CDR1 MNHNS and CDR2 SASEGT. CDR3 in DNA: TGTGCCAGCGGGTCTGAGCAGTTCTTC. Translating gives CASGSEQFF.

The rearrangement joins TRBV30 to TRBJ2-7; D perhaps matches TRBD1 (6 bases). The CDR3 has 18 amino acids. V lost 4 bases to trimming and J lost 3 bases, with 28 bases between them. Per the germline V gene, CDR1 is GTSNPN and CDR2 is SVGIG (reference sequence). The CDR3 spells CAWNARDTRIGPFYEQYF. The CDR3 bases are TGTGCCTGGAACGCCCGGGACACCCGAATCGGTCCCTTCTACGAGCAGTACTTC. The variable domain in full, with the rest retrieved from reference TRBV30 and TRBJ2-7, is SQTIHQWPATLVQPVGSPLSLECTVEGTSNPNLYWYRQAAGRGLQLLFYSVGIGQISSEVPQNLSASRPQDRQFILSSKKLLLSDSGFYLCAWNARDTRIGPFYEQYFGPGTRLTVT.

This chain uses TRBV4-1 with TRBJ2-7; the D gene is possibly TRBD1 (7 bases). Germline V gives CDR1 MGHRA, CDR2 YSYEKL. This CDR3 spans 14 amino acids. V gave up 0 bases and J gave up 6 bases, with 12 bases separating them. The chain's CDR3 is CASSQEEGAIEQYF. CDR3 nucleotides: TGCGCCAGCAGCCAAGAGGAGGGGGCCATCGAGCAGTACTTC.

The V gene is TRBV7-9, the J gene TRBJ2-2; the D is unclear. Germline V lookup: CDR1 SEHNR, CDR2 FQNEAQ (reference sequence). The CDR3 sequence is 15 residues long. V lost 3 bases, J lost 1 base, and 9 bases lay in between. Written as DNA, the CDR3 is TGTGCCAGCAGCTTTTTGGGGATGAACACCGGGGAGCTGTTTTTT. Protein: CASSFLGMNTGELFF.

The CDR3: CSVRGENTGELFF. For the CDR3, the DNA is TGCAGCGTCAGGGGCGAGAACACCGGGGAGCTGTTTTTT. The chain couples TRBV29-1 to TRBJ2-2; D might be TRBD1 (6 bases). Germline V gene lookup returns CDR1 SQVTM and CDR2 ANQGSEA. The CDR3 loop spans 13 amino acids. The V end was cut by 6 bases, the J end by 1 base, with 9 bases between.

The rearrangement uses TRBV7-9 and TRBJ2-3; D unresolved. The germline V gene encodes CDR1 SEHNR and CDR2 FQNEAQ (reference sequence). Trimming removed 5 bases at V and 4 bases at J, with 10 bases between. The CDR3 contains 13 residues. CDR3 sequence (DNA): TGTGCCAGCAGCCCGACCCGAGCAGATACGCAGTATTTT. Protein sequence: CASSPTRADTQYF. The full variable domain, completed using reference TRBV7-9 and TRBJ2-3, is DTGVSQNPRHKITKRGQNVTFRCDPISEHNRLYWYRQTLGQGPEFLTYFQNEAQLEKSRLLSDRFSAERPKGSFSTLEIQRTEQGDSAMYLCASSPTRADTQYFGPGTRLTVL.

Details on this clone: The sample holds other DNA sequences that translate to the same CDR3. The chain joins TRBV19 to TRBJ1-4; D gene ambiguous. With 5 bases removed from V and 0 bases from J, the gap between germline ends came to 10 bases. The CDR3 contains 15 residues. Looked up from germline, CDR1 is LNHDA and CDR2 is SQIVND (reference sequence). Here the CDR3 DNA reads TGTGCCAGTAGTCCCCGGGGAGCAACTAATGAAAAACTGTTTTTT. It codes for CASSPRGATNEKLFF.

Comments on this clone: Additional DNA sequences in this sample encode the identical CDR3. The chain combines TRBV27 with TRBJ2-1; 13 nucleotides align to TRBD2. V was pared by 6 bases and J by 0 bases, with 5 bases of the junction left unmatched. Germline V CDR1 and CDR2: MNHEY, SMNVEV (reference sequence). The CDR3 has 17 amino acids. This CDR3 reads CASSSRTSGSSYNEQFF. In DNA, the CDR3 is TGTGCCAGCAGCTCTAGGACTAGCGGGAGCTCCTACAATGAGCAGTTCTTC.

The rearrangement links TRBV27 to TRBJ2-1, with 10 bases identical to TRBD2. Trimming removed 5 bases from V and 11 bases from J; junction bases left unmatched: 6. The CDR3 contains 13 residues. The germline V gene has CDR1 MNHEY and CDR2 SMNVEV (reference sequence). CDR3 sequence: CASSVAGGSKQFF. In DNA, the CDR3 is TGTGCCAGCAGTGTAGCGGGAGGATCTAAGCAGTTCTTC.

This chain uses TRBV11-2 with TRBJ2-3, with D tentatively TRBD1 (6 bases). The CDR3 covers 16 residues. From germline, CDR1 is SGHAT and CDR2 FQNNGV. V was shortened by 4 bases and J by 1 base, with 15 bases between the two germline ends. Written as DNA, the CDR3 is TGTGCCAGCAGCTCTACAGGGTTTTGGGGCACAGATACGCAGTATTTT. Encoded protein: CASSSTGFWGTDTQYF.

The CDR3 is CASSPTSGASTDTQYF. CDR3 coding DNA: TGTGCCAGCAGCCCAACTAGCGGGGCTAGCACAGATACGCAGTATTTT. The chain combines TRBV7-6 with TRBJ2-3; 10 bases line up with TRBD2. Trimming took 5 bases from V and 0 from J; bases not matched to a gene: 5. This CDR3 has 16 residues. Germline V gene data show CDR1 as SGHVS and CDR2 as FNYEAQ.

This rearrangement joins TRBV5-6 to TRBJ2-1; no definite D call. Trimming removed 6 bases from V and 6 bases from J, with 19 bases in between. Germline V CDR1 and CDR2: SGHDT, YYEEEE. The CDR3 consists of 15 residues. The CDR3 DNA follows: TGTGCCAGCACCACCCTACGCGGCGAATTCAATGAGCAGTTCTTC. This sequence encodes CASTTLRGEFNEQFF.

The CDR3 reads CASSLSAASGNTIYF. DNA for the CDR3: TGCGCCAGCAGCTTGTCCGCGGCGTCTGGAAACACCATATATTTT. J is TRBJ1-3 and V is TRBV5-1; no definite D call. Deletions cut 1 base from V and 1 base from J, with 9 bases between. CDR3 size: 15 residues. The germline V gene has CDR1 SGHRS and CDR2 YFSETQ.

The chain couples TRBV9 to TRBJ2-7, with D possibly called TRBD1 or TRBD2 (5 bases each). Germline CDR1 SGDLS, CDR2 YYNGEE. Deletions cut 4 bases from V and 5 bases from J, with 16 bases between. The CDR3 extends over 14 amino acids. This CDR3 is CASSSRGGFDEQYF. For the CDR3, the DNA is TGTGCCAGCAGCTCTCGTGGGGGTTTCGACGAGCAGTACTTC.

The gene calls are TRBV6-1 and TRBJ1-5, with D tentatively TRBD1 (5 bases). The V end was cut by 2 bases, the J end by 2 bases, with 13 bases between. The CDR3 runs to 16 residues. Germline V gene lookup returns CDR1 MNHNS and CDR2 SASEGT. The CDR3 loop reads CASSELTVRGNQPQHF. Here the CDR3 DNA reads TGTGCCAGCAGTGAACTGACAGTGAGGGGCAATCAGCCCCAGCATTTT.

J is TRBJ2-7 and V is TRBV6-4; D may be TRBD1 or TRBD2 (5 bases each). The CDR3 covers 15 residues. Trimming pared 4 bases from V and 0 bases from J, leaving 13 bases between. Germline values: CDR1 MRHNA, CDR2 SNTAGT. The CDR3 DNA reads TGTGCCAGCAGTGTCGCTTCAGGGAGCTCCTACGAGCAGTACTTC. Translated: CASSVASGSSYEQYF.

The chain employs TRBV27 and TRBJ1-5; 8 nucleotides line up with TRBD1. This CDR3 spans 14 amino acids. The V gene end was trimmed by 4 bases and the J gene end by 6 bases; junction bases not matched to a gene: 5. The germline V gene encodes CDR1 MNHEY and CDR2 SMNVEV (reference sequence). CDR3 nucleotide sequence: TGTGCCAGCAGTTACACAGGGGGTTTTCAGCCCCAGCATTTT. It specifies CASSYTGGFQPQHF.

In DNA, the CDR3 is TGCGCCAGCAGCCCGTTCCCTGGGACCCCAAGAACTAATGAAAAACTGTTTTTT. Its translation: CASSPFPGTPRTNEKLFF. The chain has TRBV4-1 and TRBJ1-4; D may be TRBD1 (5 bases). Between the trimmed V and J ends, which lost 4 bases and 1 base, there was a span of 19 bases. The CDR3 contains 18 residues. Germline V CDR1 and CDR2: MGHRA, YSYEKL.

This clone was detected once. V and J are TRBV14 and TRBJ2-7, with unresolved D. This CDR3 spans 12 amino acids. V lost 6 bases and J lost 6, with 12 bases in between. Germline assignment: CDR1 SGHDN and CDR2 FVKESK. The CDR3: CASSLLRSEQYF. DNA for the CDR3: TGTGCCAGCAGTCTTCTTAGATCCGAGCAGTACTTC.

The V call is TRBV10-3, the J call TRBJ2-7; no firm D call. CDR1 ENHRY and CDR2 SYGVKD come from the germline V gene. Trimming shortened V by 0 bases and J by 7 bases, and 10 bases separated the two germline ends. This CDR3 region has 13 residues. CDR3 sequence (DNA): TGTGCCATCAGTGAGTCCAACTCGCCGGAGCAGTACTTC. Protein sequence: CAISESNSPEQYF.

V usage is TRBV7-3 and J usage is TRBJ2-7; 8 bases line up with TRBD1. Germline V CDR1 and CDR2: SGHTA, FQGTGA. CDR3 size: 15 residues. Unmatched junction bases numbered 7, after V lost 1 base and J lost 5 bases. The CDR3 DNA is TGTGCCAGCAGCTTAAATGGACAGGGAGGTGACGAGCAGTACTTC. Encoded protein: CASSLNGQGGDEQYF.

The chain employs TRBV25-1 and TRBJ1-2; the match to TRBD1 covers 11 bases. Germline loops: CDR1 MGHDK, CDR2 SYGVNS. J was trimmed by 3 bases and V by 1 base; bases with no gene match: 1. The CDR3 runs to 15 residues. CDR3 protein: CASSEWDRGYYGYTF. CDR3 sequence (DNA): TGTGCCAGCAGTGAATGGGACAGGGGGTACTATGGCTACACCTTC.

The chain couples TRBV7-9 to TRBJ1-4, with no clear D. This CDR3 has 13 residues. Trimming left V 7 bases short and J 8 bases short, with 14 bases between. In germline, CDR1 is SEHNR, CDR2 FQNEAQ (reference sequence). DNA of the CDR3: TGTGCCAGCACCGGCACCGGGTCCGAAAAACTGTTTTTT. The encoded protein is CASTGTGSEKLFF.

DNA for the CDR3: TGTGCCAGCAGCCGAATTACAGGGCGCAGCGAGCAGTACTTC. Residues: CASSRITGRSEQYF. J is TRBJ2-7 and V is TRBV21-1; TRBD1, the D gene given by the table, was not confirmed from the DNA. TRBV21-1 is termed a pseudogene. The CDR3 has 14 residues.

The chain couples TRBV10-1 to TRBJ2-7; tentatively, D is TRBD2 (6 bases). V lost 5 bases to trimming and J lost 5 bases, with 16 bases between them. The CDR3 extends over 14 amino acids. Germline V lookup: CDR1 WNHNN, CDR2 SYGVQD (reference sequence). CDR3 protein: CASSTTGGPDEQYF. The CDR3, as DNA: TGCGCCAGCAGTACCACCGGAGGGCCCGACGAGCAGTACTTC.

V is TRBV27 and J is TRBJ2-2; D remains ambiguous. Between the trimmed V and J ends, which lost 2 bases and 5 bases, there was a span of 18 bases. Looked up from germline, CDR1 is MNHEY and CDR2 is SMNVEV (reference sequence). The CDR3 is 17 residues long. The DNA of the CDR3 is TGTGCCAGCAGTTTAAGGATGGGGTCGGGCTTTACCGGGGAGCTGTTTTTT. Amino acid sequence: CASSLRMGSGFTGELFF.

About this clone: Additional DNA sequences in this sample encode the identical CDR3. This rearrangement joins TRBV6-5 to TRBJ1-1, with 7 bases fitting TRBD1. The CDR3 loop spans 13 amino acids. V shed 2 bases and J 5 bases; nucleotides not matched to a gene: 2. The germline V gene has CDR1 MNHEY and CDR2 SVGAGI. CDR3 DNA: TGTGCCAGCAGTTACAACAGGGGTACTGAAGCTTTCTTT. Its protein product is CASSYNRGTEAFF.

The rearrangement joins TRBV27 to TRBJ1-6; unclear D gene. The CDR3 consists of 13 residues. Germline CDR1 MNHEY, CDR2 SMNVEV (reference sequence). Trimming pared 0 bases from V and 9 bases from J, leaving 6 bases between. The CDR3 here is CASSLSPFSPLHF. CDR3 DNA sequence: TGTGCCAGCAGTTTATCGCCCTTTTCACCCCTCCACTTT.

The chain has TRBV7-8 and TRBJ2-7; D is perhaps TRBD1 (5 bases). The V gene lost 1 base and the J gene lost 3 bases, with 10 bases spanning the gap. The length of the CDR3 is 14 residues. The V gene's germline CDR1 is SGHVS and CDR2 FQNEAQ. CDR3: CASSLGSGNYEQYF. In DNA form, the CDR3 reads TGTGCCAGCAGCTTAGGGTCAGGGAACTACGAGCAGTACTTC.

This chain links TRBV9 with TRBJ1-1, with a weak D call TRBD1 (5 bases). This CDR3 has 15 residues. Germline lookup yields CDR1 SGDLS and CDR2 YYNGEE. The V and J ends lost 5 bases and 1 base respectively, with 15 bases between them. The DNA of the CDR3 is TGTGCCAGCAGGCGGGAGGGGCAGCAGAACACTGAAGCTTTCTTT. The encoded protein is CASRREGQQNTEAFF. Full variable domain (outside the CDR3, taken from reference TRBV9 and TRBJ1-1): DSGVTQTPKHLITATGQRVTLRCSPRSGDLSVYWYQQSLDQGLQFLIQYYNGEERAKGNILERFSAQQFPDLHSELNLSSLELGDSALYFCASRREGQQNTEAFFGQGTRLTVV.

The chain carries TRBV7-3 and TRBJ1-2; weak D call: TRBD1 (5 bases). V was shortened by 5 bases and J by 6 bases, with 16 bases between the two germline ends. The CDR3 length is 14 residues. Germline V gives CDR1 SGHTA, CDR2 FQGTGA. CDR3 sequence reads: CASSPRGGGDGYTF. Here the CDR3 DNA reads TGTGCCAGCAGCCCCCGGGGGGGTGGCGATGGCTACACCTTC. The full variable domain, with the rest looked up from reference TRBV7-3 and TRBJ1-2, is GAGVSQTPSNKVTEKGKYVELRCDPISGHTALYWYRQSLGQGPEFLIYFQGTGAADDSGLPNDRFFAVRPEGSVSTLKIQRTERGDSAVYLCASSPRGGGDGYTFGSGTRLTVV.